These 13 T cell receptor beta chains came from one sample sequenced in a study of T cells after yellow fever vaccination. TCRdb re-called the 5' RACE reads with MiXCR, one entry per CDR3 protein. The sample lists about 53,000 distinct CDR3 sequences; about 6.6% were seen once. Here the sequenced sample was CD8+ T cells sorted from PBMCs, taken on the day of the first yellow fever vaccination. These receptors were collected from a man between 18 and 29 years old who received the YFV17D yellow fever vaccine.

This CDR3 is CASRMAGQSDEKLFF. The CDR3, as DNA: TGTGCCAGCAGGATGGCCGGCCAATCCGATGAAAAACTGTTTTTT. The chain carries TRBV7-9 and TRBJ1-4; no reliable D call. From germline, CDR1 is SEHNR and CDR2 FQNEAQ (reference sequence). The CDR3 length is 15 residues. V shed 6 bases and J shed 6 bases, with 17 bases lying between them.

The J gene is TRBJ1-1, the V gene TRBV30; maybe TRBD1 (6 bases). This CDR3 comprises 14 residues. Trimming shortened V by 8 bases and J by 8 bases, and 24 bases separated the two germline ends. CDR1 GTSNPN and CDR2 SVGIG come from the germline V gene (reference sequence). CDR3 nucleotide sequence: TGTGCCCGGACGGACAGCCAGGGGTGGGGAGAAGCTTTCTTT. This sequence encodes CARTDSQGWGEAFF.

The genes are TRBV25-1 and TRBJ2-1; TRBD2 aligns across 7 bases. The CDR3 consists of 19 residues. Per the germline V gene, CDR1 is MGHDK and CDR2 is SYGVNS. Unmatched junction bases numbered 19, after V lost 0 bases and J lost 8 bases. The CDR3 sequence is CASSEYSEKAQGGHDEQFF. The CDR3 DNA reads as TGTGCCAGCAGTGAATATTCAGAGAAGGCGCAGGGAGGGCACGATGAGCAGTTCTTC.

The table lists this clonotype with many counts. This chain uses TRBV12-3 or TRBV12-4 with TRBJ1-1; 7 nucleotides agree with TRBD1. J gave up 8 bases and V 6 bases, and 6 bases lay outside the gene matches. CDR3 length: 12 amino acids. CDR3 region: CASSTGQAEAFF. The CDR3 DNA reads TGTGCCAGCAGCACTGGACAGGCAGAAGCTTTCTTT.

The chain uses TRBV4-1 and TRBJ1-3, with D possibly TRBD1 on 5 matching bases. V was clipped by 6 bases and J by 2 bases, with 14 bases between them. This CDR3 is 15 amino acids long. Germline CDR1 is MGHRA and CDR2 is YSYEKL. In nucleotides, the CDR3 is TGCGCCAGCAGTAGGACAAGATCCGCTGGAAACACCATATATTTT. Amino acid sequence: CASSRTRSAGNTIYF.

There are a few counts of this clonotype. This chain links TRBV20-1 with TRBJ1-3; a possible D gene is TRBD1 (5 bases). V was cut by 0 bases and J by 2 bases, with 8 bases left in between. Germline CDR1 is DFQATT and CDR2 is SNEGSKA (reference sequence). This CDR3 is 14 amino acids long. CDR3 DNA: TGCAGTGCTAGAGATCCGACAGCTGGAAACACCATATATTTT. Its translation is CSARDPTAGNTIYF.

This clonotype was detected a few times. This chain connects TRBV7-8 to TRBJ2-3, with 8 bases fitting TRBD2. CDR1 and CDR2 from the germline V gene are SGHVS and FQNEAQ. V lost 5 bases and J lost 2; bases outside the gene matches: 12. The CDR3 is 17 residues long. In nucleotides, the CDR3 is TGTGCCAGCAGCCTGGGTGCCGGGACTAGAATCACAGATACGCAGTATTTT. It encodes CASSLGAGTRITDTQYF.

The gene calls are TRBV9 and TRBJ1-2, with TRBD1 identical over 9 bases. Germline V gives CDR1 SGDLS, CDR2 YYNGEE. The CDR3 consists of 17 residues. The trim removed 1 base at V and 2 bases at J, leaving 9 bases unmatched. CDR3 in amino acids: CASSVRGQGWGNYGYTF. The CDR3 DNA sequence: TGTGCCAGCAGCGTAAGGGGACAGGGTTGGGGGAACTATGGCTACACCTTC.

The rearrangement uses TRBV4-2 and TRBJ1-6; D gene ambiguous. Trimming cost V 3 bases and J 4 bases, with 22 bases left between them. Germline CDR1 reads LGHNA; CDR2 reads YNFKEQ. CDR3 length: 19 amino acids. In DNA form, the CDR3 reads TGTGCCAGCAGCCAGGACCTTCCTTTACCCATGAATTATAATTCACCCCTCCACTTT. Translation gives CASSQDLPLPMNYNSPLHF.

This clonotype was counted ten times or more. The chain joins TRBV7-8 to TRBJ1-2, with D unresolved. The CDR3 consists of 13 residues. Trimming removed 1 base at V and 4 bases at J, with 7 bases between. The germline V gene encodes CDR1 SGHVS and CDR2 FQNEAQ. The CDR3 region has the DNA TGTGCCAGCAGCTTAGAGCCAAGCTATGGCTACACCTTC. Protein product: CASSLEPSYGYTF.

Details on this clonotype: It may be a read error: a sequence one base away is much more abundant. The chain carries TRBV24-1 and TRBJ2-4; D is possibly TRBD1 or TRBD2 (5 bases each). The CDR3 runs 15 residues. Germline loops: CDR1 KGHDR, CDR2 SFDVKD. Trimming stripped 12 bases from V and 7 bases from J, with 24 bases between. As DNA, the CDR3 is TGTGCCGCTAGACCGGGGCTTGGCTGGTTTAACATTCAGTACTTC. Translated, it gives CAARPGLGWFNIQYF.

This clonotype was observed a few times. Written as DNA, the CDR3 is TGTGCCAGCAGCCTTTCCGGTACCTCTGGAAACACCATATATTTT. This sequence encodes CASSLSGTSGNTIYF. This rearrangement joins TRBV3-1 to TRBJ1-3; D gene ambiguous. V was trimmed by 4 bases and J by 0 bases, leaving 10 bases between them. Germline CDR1 is LGHDT and CDR2 is YNNKEL (reference sequence). The CDR3 consists of 15 residues. The whole variable domain, filled in from reference TRBV3-1 and TRBJ1-3, reads DTAVSQTPKYLVTQMGNDKSIKCEQNLGHDTMYWYKQDSKKFLKIMFSYNNKELIINETVPNRFSPKSPDKAHLNLHINSLELGDSAVYFCASSLSGTSGNTIYFGEGSWLTVV.

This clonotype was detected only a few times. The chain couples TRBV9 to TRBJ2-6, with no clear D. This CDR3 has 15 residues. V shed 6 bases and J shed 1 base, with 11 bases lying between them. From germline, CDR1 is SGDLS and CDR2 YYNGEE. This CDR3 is CASTPWGSGANVLTF. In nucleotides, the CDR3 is TGTGCCAGCACCCCATGGGGTTCTGGGGCCAACGTCCTGACTTTC.